The entry that follows covers one T cell receptor beta chain sequence. The sample is drawn from a study of T cell repertoires in cytomegalovirus infection. TCRdb passed the reads through MiXCR, listing each CDR3 protein once. The data contain about 230,000 distinct CDR3 sequences, 22% of them seen just once; the ten biggest clones take up 18%. V lost 3 bases, J lost 8 bases, and 12 bases stayed unmatched. Germline CDR1 is SGHDT and CDR2 is YYEEEE. The CDR3 is 15 amino acids. This receptor was taken from a human donor in good health (CMV status not recorded). Some clones in this sample may be carry-over from other donors' samples. The sequenced sample was CD8+ T cells from PBMCs. The V call is TRBV5-6, the J call TRBJ1-2; the match to TRBD1 covers 8 bases. CDR3 sequence reads: CASSSDRQGWEGYTF. The CDR3 DNA is TGTGCCAGCAGCTCCGACAGACAGGGGTGGGAAGGCTACACCTTC.